This T cell receptor beta chain emerged from a study of T cells in Graves' hyperthyroidism and ophthalmopathy. Study findings and constraints: Most clonotypes expanded in thyroid above 0.001 were likewise present in blood.

This clonotype was counted ten times or more. The antigen remains unidentified. Researchers amplified the TCR beta CDR3 regions from RNA transcripts. The study used the HTBI primer set for a first-round RT-PCR of the TCR CDR3. MiXCR, run by TCRdb on the multiplex PCR reads, gives a single entry per CDR3 protein. The top ten clones hold 2.5% to 4% of a sample with approximately 620,000 distinct CDR3 sequences, about a sixth of them seen once. Germline V gene sequence: CDR1 SGHRS, CDR2 YFSETQ. Unmatched junction bases numbered 7, after V lost 2 bases and J lost 1 base. The CDR3 extends over 16 amino acids. Researchers barred patients who had uncontrolled infection, other autoimmune disease, pregnancy or lactation. The authors took PBMCs from 10 ml fresh peripheral blood.

V gene TRBV5-1 combines with J gene TRBJ1-1; 8 nucleotides line up with TRBD1. This clonotype originated in a woman aged 40 to 50 with Graves' ophthalmopathy. Sample: blood. The CDR3 is CASSFQGTGGNTEAFF. CDR3 DNA: TGCGCCAGCAGCTTCCAAGGGACAGGCGGGAACACTGAAGCTTTCTTT.